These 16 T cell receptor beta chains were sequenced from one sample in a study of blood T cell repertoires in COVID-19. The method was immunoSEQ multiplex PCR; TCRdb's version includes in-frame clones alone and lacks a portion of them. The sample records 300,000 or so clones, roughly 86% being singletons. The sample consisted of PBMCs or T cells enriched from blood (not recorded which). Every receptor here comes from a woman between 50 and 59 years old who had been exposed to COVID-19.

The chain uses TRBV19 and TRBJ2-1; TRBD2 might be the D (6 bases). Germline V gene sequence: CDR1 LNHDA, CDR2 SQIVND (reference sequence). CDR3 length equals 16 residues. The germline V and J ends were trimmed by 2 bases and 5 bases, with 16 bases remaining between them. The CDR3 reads CASSIRFERVNNEQFF. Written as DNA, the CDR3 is TGTGCCAGTAGTATAAGATTTGAGCGGGTGAACAATGAGCAGTTCTTC.

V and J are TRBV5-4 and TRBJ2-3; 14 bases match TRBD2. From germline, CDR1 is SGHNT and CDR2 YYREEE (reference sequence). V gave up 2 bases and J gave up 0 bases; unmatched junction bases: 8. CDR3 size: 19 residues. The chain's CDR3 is CASSLGLAGGYTSTDTQYF. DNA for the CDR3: TGTGCCAGCAGCTTAGGACTAGCGGGGGGATACACCAGCACAGATACGCAGTATTTT.

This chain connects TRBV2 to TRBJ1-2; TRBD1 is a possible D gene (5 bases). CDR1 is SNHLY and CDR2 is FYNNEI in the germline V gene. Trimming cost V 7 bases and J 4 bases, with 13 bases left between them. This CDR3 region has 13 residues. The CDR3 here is CASKLDRGYGYTF. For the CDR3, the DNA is TGTGCCAGCAAACTTGACAGAGGCTATGGCTACACCTTC.

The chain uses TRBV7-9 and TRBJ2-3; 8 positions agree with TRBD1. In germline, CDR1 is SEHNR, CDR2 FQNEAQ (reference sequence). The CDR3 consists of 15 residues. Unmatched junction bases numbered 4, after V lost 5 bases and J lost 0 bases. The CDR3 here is CASSLRTGSTDTQYF. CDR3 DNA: TGTGCCAGCAGCCTAAGGACAGGGAGCACAGATACGCAGTATTTT.

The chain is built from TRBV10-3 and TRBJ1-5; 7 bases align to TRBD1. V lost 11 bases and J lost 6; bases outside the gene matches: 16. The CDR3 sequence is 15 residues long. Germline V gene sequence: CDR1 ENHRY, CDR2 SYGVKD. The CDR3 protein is CAVHPGAGGSQPQHF. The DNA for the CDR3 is TGTGCCGTCCACCCAGGGGCAGGGGGGAGTCAGCCCCAGCATTTT.

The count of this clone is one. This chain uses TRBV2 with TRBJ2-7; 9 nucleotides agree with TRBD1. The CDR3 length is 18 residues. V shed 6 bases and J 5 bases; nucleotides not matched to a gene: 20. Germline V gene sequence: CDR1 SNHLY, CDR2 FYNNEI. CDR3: CASSTSPSRTGDRDEQYF. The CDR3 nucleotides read TGTGCCAGCAGCACAAGTCCCTCCCGGACAGGGGATAGGGACGAGCAGTACTTC.

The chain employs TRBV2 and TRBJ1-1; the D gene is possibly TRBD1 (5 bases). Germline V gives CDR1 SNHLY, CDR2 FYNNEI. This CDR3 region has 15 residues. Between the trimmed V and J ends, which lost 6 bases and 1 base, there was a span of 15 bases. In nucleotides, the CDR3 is TGTGCCAGCAGATACACTTGGGGCCCGAACACTGAAGCTTTCTTT. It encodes CASRYTWGPNTEAFF.

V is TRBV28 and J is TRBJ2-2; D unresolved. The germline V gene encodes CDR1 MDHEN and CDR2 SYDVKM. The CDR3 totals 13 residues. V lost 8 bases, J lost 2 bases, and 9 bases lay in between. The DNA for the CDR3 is TGTGCCAGCGAGAAAGCTAACACCGGGGAGCTGTTTTTT. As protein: CASEKANTGELFF.

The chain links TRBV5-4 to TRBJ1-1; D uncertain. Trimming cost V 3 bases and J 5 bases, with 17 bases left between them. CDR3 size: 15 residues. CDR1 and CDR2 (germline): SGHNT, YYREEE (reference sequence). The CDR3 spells CASSSRGVEATEAFF. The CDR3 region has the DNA TGTGCCAGCAGCTCCCGGGGAGTTGAAGCGACTGAAGCTTTCTTT.

The CDR3 DNA follows: TGTGCCAGCAGGACCAGAGACTACGGGACAAGGAGAAGTGAAAAACTGTTTTTT. This codes for CASRTRDYGTRRSEKLFF. This rearrangement joins TRBV2 to TRBJ1-4; TRBD1 might be the D (6 bases). V lost 6 bases to trimming and J lost 7 bases, with 27 bases between them. Germline loops: CDR1 SNHLY, CDR2 FYNNEI. This CDR3 has 18 amino acids.

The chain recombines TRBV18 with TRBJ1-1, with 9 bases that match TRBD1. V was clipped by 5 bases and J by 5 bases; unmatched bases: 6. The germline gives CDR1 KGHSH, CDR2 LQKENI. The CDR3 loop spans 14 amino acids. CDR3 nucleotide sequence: TGTGCCAGCTCATTACTACAGGGGGCAACTGAAGCTTTCTTT. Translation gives CASSLLQGATEAFF.

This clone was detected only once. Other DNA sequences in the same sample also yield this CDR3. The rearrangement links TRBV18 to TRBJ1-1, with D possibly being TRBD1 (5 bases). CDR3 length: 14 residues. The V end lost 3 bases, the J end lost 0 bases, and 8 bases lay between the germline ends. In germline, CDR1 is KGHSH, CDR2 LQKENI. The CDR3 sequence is CASSPGLMNTEAFF. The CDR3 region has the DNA TGTGCCAGCTCACCGGGACTGATGAACACTGAAGCTTTCTTT.

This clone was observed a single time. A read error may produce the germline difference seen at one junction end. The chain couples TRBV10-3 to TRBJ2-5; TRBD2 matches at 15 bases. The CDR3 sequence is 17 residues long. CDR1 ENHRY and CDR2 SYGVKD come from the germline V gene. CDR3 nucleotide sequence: TGTGCCATAAGTGCATGGACTAGCGGGGGGGCCGGAGAGACCCAGTACTTC. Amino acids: CAISAWTSGGAGETQYF.

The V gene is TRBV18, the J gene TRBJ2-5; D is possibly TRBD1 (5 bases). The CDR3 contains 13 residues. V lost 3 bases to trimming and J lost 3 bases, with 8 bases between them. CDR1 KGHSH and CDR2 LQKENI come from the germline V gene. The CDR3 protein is CASSPVREETQYF. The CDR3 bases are TGTGCCAGCTCACCGGTCAGGGAAGAGACCCAGTACTTC.

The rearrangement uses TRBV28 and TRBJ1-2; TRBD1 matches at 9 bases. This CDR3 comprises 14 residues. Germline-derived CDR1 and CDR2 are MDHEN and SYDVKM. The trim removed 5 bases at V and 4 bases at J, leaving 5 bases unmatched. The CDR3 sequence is CASSNRGRGYGYTF. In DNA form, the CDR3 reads TGTGCCAGCAGTAACAGGGGGCGCGGCTATGGCTACACCTTC.

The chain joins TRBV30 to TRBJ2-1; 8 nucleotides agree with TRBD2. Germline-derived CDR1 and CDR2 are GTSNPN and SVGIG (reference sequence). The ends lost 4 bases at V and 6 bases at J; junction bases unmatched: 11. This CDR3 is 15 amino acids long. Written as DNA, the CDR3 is TGTGCCTGGACCCTATTTGGGCGGGGGGTCAATGAGCAGTTCTTC. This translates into CAWTLFGRGVNEQFF.